These 10 T cell receptor beta chains originate from one sample sequenced in a study of blood T cell repertoires in COVID-19. Repertoires were generated with immunoSEQ multiplex PCR, while TCRdb's copy carries only in-frame clones and drops some. The data hold under 500,000 clones, with 85% to 90% observed a single time. The sample was peripheral blood. The receptor source for this set is a woman aged 30 to 39 with acute or convalescent COVID-19.

The gene calls are TRBV30 and TRBJ1-5, with a weak D call TRBD1 (5 bases). Looked up from germline, CDR1 is GTSNPN and CDR2 is SVGIG (reference sequence). There are 12 residues in the CDR3. With 5 bases removed from V and 0 bases from J, the gap between germline ends came to 5 bases. CDR3 in amino acids: CAWDSSNQPQHF. CDR3 nucleotide sequence: TGTGCCTGGGACAGTAGCAATCAGCCCCAGCATTTT.

CDR3 protein: CASSLQGTSYNEQFF. CDR3 nucleotides: TGTGCCAGCAGCTTACAGGGGACTTCCTACAATGAGCAGTTCTTC. The rearrangement links TRBV5-6 to TRBJ2-1; a weak D match, TRBD1 (7 bases). V was pared by 2 bases and J by 1 base, with 10 bases between. Germline CDR1 SGHDT, CDR2 YYEEEE. This CDR3 contains 15 residues.

On this clone: Since no conserved phenylalanine or tryptophan closes the CDR3, a read error is the likely cause. The DNA is left out, because the CDR3 cannot be placed on it with certainty; the CDR3 is given as TCRdb lists it. The chain joins TRBV5-5 to TRBJ2-7; the table calls TRBD1, which could not be checked here. The germline CDR1 and CDR2 sequences are SGHKS and YYEKEE (reference sequence). The CDR3 has 11 amino acids, counting both end residues. The CDR3 sequence: CASSSPGTPLI.

This CDR3 is CASSLGGLYGYTF. In DNA form, the CDR3 reads TGTGCCAGCAGCTTGGGGGGGCTCTATGGCTACACCTTC. The chain links TRBV5-4 to TRBJ1-2; maybe TRBD1 (6 bases). The V gene lost 0 bases and the J gene lost 4 bases, with 7 bases spanning the gap. The germline V gene encodes CDR1 SGHNT and CDR2 YYREEE (reference sequence). This CDR3 contains 13 residues.

The V gene is TRBV20-1, the J gene TRBJ1-2, with D unresolved. The CDR3 sequence is 11 residues long. V was cut by 4 bases and J by 6 bases, with 9 bases left in between. Per the germline V gene, CDR1 is DFQATT and CDR2 is SNEGSKA (reference sequence). The CDR3 here is CSANMANGYTF. CDR3 DNA: TGCAGTGCTAACATGGCCAATGGCTACACCTTC.

J is TRBJ1-5 and V is TRBV5-3, with 7 nucleotides matching TRBD1. TRBV5-3 falls under the ORF class, with uncertain function. V dropped 6 bases and J dropped 3; count of bases not matched to a gene: 6. The CDR3 covers 14 residues. The CDR3 coding sequence is TGTGCCAGAAAACGACAGGGTGACAATCAGCCCCAGCATTTT. Protein sequence: CARKRQGDNQPQHF.

The V call is TRBV6-2 or TRBV6-3, the J call TRBJ1-1, with 11 bases that match TRBD1. With V trimmed by 4 bases and J by 12 bases, 10 bases remained unmatched. The CDR3 is 14 residues long. The germline V gene encodes CDR1 MNHEY and CDR2 SVGEGT. The CDR3 sequence: CASSLDRGRYASFF. In DNA, the CDR3 is TGTGCCAGCAGTTTGGACAGGGGGCGATACGCATCTTTCTTT.

The rearrangement joins TRBV28 to TRBJ1-1; D might be TRBD1 (6 bases). The CDR3 contains 17 residues. V was pared by 6 bases and J by 1 base, with 21 bases between. Germline V gene lookup returns CDR1 MDHEN and CDR2 SYDVKM. CDR3 bases: TGTGCCAGCAGGCCCGGCTCCAGGGGAAGAGGGAACACTGAAGCTTTCTTT. Its protein product is CASRPGSRGRGNTEAFF.

The rearrangement joins TRBV29-1 to TRBJ2-1; D is possibly TRBD1 (5 bases). This CDR3 has 14 amino acids. Germline-derived CDR1 and CDR2 are SQVTM and ANQGSEA. V lost 3 bases and J 6 bases, leaving 15 bases between the germline ends. The CDR3 DNA is TGCAGCGTTGATTCTGACAGAGGCCTCAATGAGCAGTTCTTC. It encodes CSVDSDRGLNEQFF.

The chain employs TRBV7-2 and TRBJ1-1, with 9 bases aligning to TRBD1. The CDR3 is 14 amino acids. Germline CDR1 and CDR2: SGHTA and FQGNSA. Trimming took 3 bases from V and 4 from J; bases not matched to a gene: 3. The CDR3 region has the DNA TGTGCCAGCAGCTTCGACAGGGGGGCCACTGAAGCTTTCTTT. This translates into CASSFDRGATEAFF. The entire variable domain, with the rest obtained from reference TRBV7-2 and TRBJ1-1, is as follows: GAGVSQSPSNKVTEKGKDVELRCDPISGHTALYWYRQSLGQGLEFLIYFQGNSAPDKSGLPSDRFSAERTGGSVSTLTIQRTQQEDSAVYLCASSFDRGATEAFFGQGTRLTVV.